This TCR beta chain emerged from a study of cytomegalovirus exposure and HLA in healthy donors. The CDR3 covers 15 residues. CDR1 is LGHNA, CDR2 YSLEER, per germline. Trimming removed 4 bases from V and 5 bases from J, with 17 bases in between. A multiplex PCR was run with 60 Vbeta primers and 13 Jbeta primers. The repertoire was sequenced with immunoSEQ multiplex PCR; TCRdb's copy has only in-frame clones and lacks some. The sample includes over 120,000 clones, 80% of them seen just once. Regarding the study as a whole: Most TCRs appeared rarely, but some public TCRs recurred in many donors.

Comment on this clone: What it recognizes is unknown.

The sequence was obtained from a man aged 40-49 years in good health and CMV-seronegative. J is TRBJ1-1 and V is TRBV4-3, with a tentative D call TRBD1 (5 bases). Sequenced input: PBMCs. For the CDR3, the DNA is TGCGCCAGCAGCCTCTATGAGCAGGGAAGAACTGAAGCTTTCTTT. This translates into CASSLYEQGRTEAFF.